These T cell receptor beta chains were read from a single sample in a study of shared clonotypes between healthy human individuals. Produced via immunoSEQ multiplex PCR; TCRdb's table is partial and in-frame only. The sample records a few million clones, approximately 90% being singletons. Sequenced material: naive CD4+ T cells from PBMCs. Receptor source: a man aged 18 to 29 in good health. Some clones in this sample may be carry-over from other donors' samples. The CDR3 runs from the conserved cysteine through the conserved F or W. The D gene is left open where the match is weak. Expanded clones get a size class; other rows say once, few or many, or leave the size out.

TGTGCCATCAGTGAGTCTGTCCTAGCGGACTACAATGAGCAGTTCTTC CAISESVLADYNEQFF TRBJ2-1 TRBV10-3 . TRBD2
TGTGCCAGCAGCTTAGACATGAACACTGAAGCTTTCTTT CASSLDMNTEAFF TRBJ1-1 TRBV7-9 few .
TGTGCCAGCAGTTACTACGCCCAGAGCTCCTACGAGCAGTACTTC CASSYYAQSSYEQYF TRBJ2-7 TRBV6-5 . .
TGTGCCAGCAGCCCGAGGACAGGGGTTTTGAACACTGAAGCTTTCTTT CASSPRTGVLNTEAFF TRBJ1-1 TRBV7-9 . TRBD1
TGTGCCTGGAGTGGCGGTTCAGGGAGGGGGCAGAACTATGGCTACACCTTC CAWSGGSGRGQNYGYTF TRBJ1-2 TRBV30 . TRBD1
TGCGCCAGCAGCTTGCGGGGTAACCCCACAGATACGCAGTATTTT CASSLRGNPTDTQYF TRBJ2-3 TRBV5-1 . .
TGTGCCAGCAGTACACAGACTAGCGGAGCCCCTTGGACCCAGTACTTC CASSTQTSGAPWTQYF TRBJ2-5 TRBV28 . TRBD2
TGTGCCAGCAGCCCATACCCGGGACAGAGCTCTGGAAACACCATATATTTT CASSPYPGQSSGNTIYF TRBJ1-3 TRBV5-8 . TRBD1
TGTGCCACCAGCAGGCGACTAGCGGGAAAACTCACAGATACGCAGTATTTT CATSRRLAGKLTDTQYF TRBJ2-3 TRBV15 . TRBD2
TGTGCCAGCAGCCCGGCGACAGGGGTGAGGTCCGGAAACACCATATATTTT CASSPATGVRSGNTIYF TRBJ1-3 TRBV7-9 . TRBD1
TGTGCCTGGAAACTCCAGGGGGCGATCGGTACCCAGTACTTC CAWKLQGAIGTQYF TRBJ2-5 TRBV30 . TRBD1
TGTGCCAGCAGCTTAGGGGGCCTAGCGGGAGATCCGCAGTTCTTC CASSLGGLAGDPQFF TRBJ2-1 TRBV7-2 . TRBD2
TGTGCCAGCAGCTTAGTCGGGGGTGAAGCTTTCTTT CASSLVGGEAFF TRBJ1-1 TRBV11-2 . .
TGTGCCAGCAGTTACGATGTGACAGGTACCTACGAGCAGTACTTC CASSYDVTGTYEQYF TRBJ2-7 TRBV6-5 . .
TGCGCCAGCAGCTTGGACGGACAGGGGGCGCAGGGCAATGGCTACACCTTC CASSLDGQGAQGNGYTF TRBJ1-2 TRBV5-1 . TRBD1
TGTGCCAGCAGTTACGACAGCTATAATGAAAAACTGTTTTTT CASSYDSYNEKLFF TRBJ1-4 TRBV6-5 . .
TGTGCCAGCACCAAGGACGGGGAAATCTACGAGCAGTACTTC CASTKDGEIYEQYF TRBJ2-7 TRBV11-2 . .
TGTGCCAGCAGTTCCCCTTATCGAAATCAGCCCCAGCATTTT CASSSPYRNQPQHF TRBJ1-5 TRBV28 . .
TGCGCCAGCAGCTTGGCCGGTGGAGTAGCGGGGGACATTCAGTACTTC CASSLAGGVAGDIQYF TRBJ2-4 TRBV5-1 . TRBD2
TGCGCCAGCAGCGGTACAGGGAGTACCTACAATGAGCAGTTCTTC CASSGTGSTYNEQFF TRBJ2-1 TRBV5-1 . .
TGTGCCAGCAGGGCAGAGAGCTCTGGAAACACCATATATTTT CASRAESSGNTIYF TRBJ1-3 TRBV2 . .
TGTGCCATCAGTGTCGGAGCGGCTAGCACAGATACGCAGTATTTT CAISVGAASTDTQYF TRBJ2-3 TRBV10-3 . .
TGCGCCAGCAGCCAGCTCGGGCGGGATACTAATGAAAAACTGTTTTTT CASSQLGRDTNEKLFF TRBJ1-4 TRBV4-1 . .
TGTGCCAGCAGTAAGGAGACTAGCGGTTACGAGCAGTACTTC CASSKETSGYEQYF TRBJ2-7 TRBV2 . TRBD2
TGTGCCAGCAGCCTACGGAAACGGGCTGTTCGGGGCAATCAGCCCCAGCATTTT CASSLRKRAVRGNQPQHF TRBJ1-5 TRBV5-8 . .
TGTGCCAGCAGCAGGGGACTAGCGAGCTCCTACAATGAGCAGTTCTTC CASSRGLASSYNEQFF TRBJ2-1 TRBV11-2 . TRBD2
TGTGCCAGCAGTGAAGCGCCTCTGGGAGGGCCGCTTTCTGGCTATGGCTACACCTTC CASSEAPLGGPLSGYGYTF TRBJ1-2 TRBV6-1 . .
TGTGCCAGCTCACCACTACTAGCGGGAGGCGTTGGGGAGCAGTACTTC CASSPLLAGGVGEQYF TRBJ2-7 TRBV18 . TRBD2
TGTGCCAGCAGTTTAACAGGGGGCTCTGGAAACACCATATATTTT CASSLTGGSGNTIYF TRBJ1-3 TRBV6-6 . TRBD1
TGCGCCAGCAGTATTCGGCCCCCATCGAACACCGGGGAGCTGTTTTTT CASSIRPPSNTGELFF TRBJ2-2 TRBV5-1 . .
TGTGCCAGCAGCCGACAGGGCCGTGAGCAGTTCTTC CASSRQGREQFF TRBJ2-1 TRBV11-2 . TRBD1
TGTGCCAGGGGGGACAGTCGCTCTGGAAACACCATATATTTT CARGDSRSGNTIYF TRBJ1-3 TRBV5-3 . TRBD1
TGTGCCTGGAGTGTATCTGGTAACACCATATATTTT CAWSVSGNTIYF TRBJ1-3 TRBV30 . .
TGTGCCAGCAGCTTAGGCGTTAGCGGGAGGGGAGATACGCAGTATTTT CASSLGVSGRGDTQYF TRBJ2-3 TRBV7-2 . TRBD2
TGTGCCAGCCAGGCCTCACACTATGGCTACACCTTC CASQASHYGYTF TRBJ1-2 TRBV18 . .
TGTGCCACCAGCAGAGCACCTGGGGATGGGGCCAACGTCCTGACTTTC CATSRAPGDGANVLTF TRBJ2-6 TRBV15 once .
TGTGCCAGTAGGGCTTACCGGGAACTTAACTATGGCTACACCTTC CASRAYRELNYGYTF TRBJ1-2 TRBV19 . .
TGTGCCAGCAGCCTCGGGACGGTGAACACTGAAGCTTTCTTT CASSLGTVNTEAFF TRBJ1-1 TRBV7-9 . .
TGTGCCAGCAGCCCCGGGCGTTGGGGCGCCCGGGATAACGAGCAGTACTTC CASSPGRWGARDNEQYF TRBJ2-7 TRBV7-2 . .
TGCGCCAGCAGCCCACGTACCGGGGAGCTGTTTTTT CASSPRTGELFF TRBJ2-2 TRBV4-1 . .
TGTGCCAGCAGCCAGGGACACTTCTATGGCTACACCTTC CASSQGHFYGYTF TRBJ1-2 TRBV7-2 once .
TGCAGCGTTGAAGAAGACAACTCCTACGAGCAGTACTTC CSVEEDNSYEQYF TRBJ2-7 TRBV29-1 . .
TGTGCCAGCAGCCAAGCCGCCATAAACACTGAAGCTTTCTTT CASSQAAINTEAFF TRBJ1-1 TRBV14 . .